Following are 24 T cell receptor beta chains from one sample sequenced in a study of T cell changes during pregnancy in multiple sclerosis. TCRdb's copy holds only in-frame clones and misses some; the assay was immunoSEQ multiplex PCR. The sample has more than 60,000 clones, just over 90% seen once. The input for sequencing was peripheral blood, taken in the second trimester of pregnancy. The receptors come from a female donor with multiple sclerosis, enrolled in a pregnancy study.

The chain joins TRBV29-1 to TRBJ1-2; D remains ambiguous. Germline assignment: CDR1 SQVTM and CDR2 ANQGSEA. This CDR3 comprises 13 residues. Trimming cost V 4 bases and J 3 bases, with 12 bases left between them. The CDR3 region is CSVANSDDYGYTF. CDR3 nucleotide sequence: TGCAGCGTTGCTAACAGTGACGACTATGGCTACACCTTC.

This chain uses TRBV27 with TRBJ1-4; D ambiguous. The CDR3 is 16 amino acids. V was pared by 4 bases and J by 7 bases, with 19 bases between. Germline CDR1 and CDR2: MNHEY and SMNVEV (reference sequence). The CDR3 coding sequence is TGTGCCAGCAGTTCATCCGGAGGCGGGGTTGCTGAAAAACTGTTTTTT. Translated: CASSSSGGGVAEKLFF.

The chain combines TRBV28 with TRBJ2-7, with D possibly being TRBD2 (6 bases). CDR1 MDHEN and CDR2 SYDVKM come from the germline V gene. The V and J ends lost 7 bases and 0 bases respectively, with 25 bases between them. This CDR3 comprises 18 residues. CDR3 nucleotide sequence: TGTGCCAGCACTCCCCCCCCTGCAGGCGGGGAAAGCTCCTACGAGCAGTACTTC. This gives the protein CASTPPPAGGESSYEQYF.

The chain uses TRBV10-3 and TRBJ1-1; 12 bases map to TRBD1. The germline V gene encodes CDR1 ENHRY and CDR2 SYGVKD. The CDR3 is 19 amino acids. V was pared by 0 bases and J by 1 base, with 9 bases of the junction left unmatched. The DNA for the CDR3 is TGTGCCATCAGTGAGTCGCTGGGGGGACAGGGGGCACGGAACACTGAAGCTTTCTTT. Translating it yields CAISESLGGQGARNTEAFF.

CDR3 nucleotide sequence: TGTGCCAGCAGCCAATTCGGACTAGCGGAAAGTTCCTACGAGCAGTACTTC. This translates into CASSQFGLAESSYEQYF. The chain joins TRBV4-2 to TRBJ2-7; the match to TRBD2 covers 10 bases. Trimming took 2 bases from V and 1 from J; bases not matched to a gene: 8. Germline-derived CDR1 and CDR2 are LGHNA and YNFKEQ. The CDR3 totals 17 residues.

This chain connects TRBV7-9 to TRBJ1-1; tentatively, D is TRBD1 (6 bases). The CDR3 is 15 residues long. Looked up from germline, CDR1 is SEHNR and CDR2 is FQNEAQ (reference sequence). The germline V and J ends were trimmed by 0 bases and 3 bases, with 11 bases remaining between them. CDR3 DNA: TGTGCCAGCAGCTTAGCGGGGGGGCTGGACACTGAAGCTTTCTTT. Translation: CASSLAGGLDTEAFF.

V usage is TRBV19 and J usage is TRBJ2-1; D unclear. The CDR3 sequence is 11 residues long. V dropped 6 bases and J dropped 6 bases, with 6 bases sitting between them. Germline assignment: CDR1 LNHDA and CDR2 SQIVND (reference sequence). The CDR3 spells CASSDFNEQFF. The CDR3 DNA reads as TGTGCCAGTAGCGACTTCAATGAGCAGTTCTTC.

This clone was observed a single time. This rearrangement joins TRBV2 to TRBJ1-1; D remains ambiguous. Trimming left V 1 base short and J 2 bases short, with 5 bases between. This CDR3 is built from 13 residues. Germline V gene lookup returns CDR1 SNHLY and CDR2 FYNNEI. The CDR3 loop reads CASSEDNNTEAFF. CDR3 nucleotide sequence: TGTGCCAGCAGTGAAGACAACAACACTGAAGCTTTCTTT.

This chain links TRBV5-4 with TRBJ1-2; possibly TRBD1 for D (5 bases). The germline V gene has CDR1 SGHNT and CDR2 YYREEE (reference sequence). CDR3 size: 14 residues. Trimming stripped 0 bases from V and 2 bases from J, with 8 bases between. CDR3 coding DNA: TGTGCCAGCAGCTTGGTGGGGGGAAACTATGGCTACACCTTC. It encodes CASSLVGGNYGYTF.

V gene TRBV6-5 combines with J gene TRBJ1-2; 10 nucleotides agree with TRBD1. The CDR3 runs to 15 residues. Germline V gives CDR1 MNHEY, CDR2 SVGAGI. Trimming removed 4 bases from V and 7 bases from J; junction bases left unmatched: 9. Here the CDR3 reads CASSSRDRGQRGYTF. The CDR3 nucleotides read TGTGCCAGCAGTTCTAGGGACAGGGGTCAACGTGGCTACACCTTC.

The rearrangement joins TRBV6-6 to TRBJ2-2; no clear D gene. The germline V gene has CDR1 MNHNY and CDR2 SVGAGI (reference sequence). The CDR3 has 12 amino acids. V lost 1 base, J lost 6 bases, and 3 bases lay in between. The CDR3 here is CASSYYSGELFF. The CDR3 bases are TGTGCCAGCAGTTACTACTCCGGGGAGCTGTTTTTT.

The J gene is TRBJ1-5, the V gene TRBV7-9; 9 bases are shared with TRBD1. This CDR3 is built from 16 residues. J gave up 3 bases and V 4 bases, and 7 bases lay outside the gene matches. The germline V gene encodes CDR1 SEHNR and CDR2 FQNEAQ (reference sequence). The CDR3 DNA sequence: TGTGCCAGCAGCTCGCGGACAGGGGTGTTCAATCAGCCCCAGCATTTT. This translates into CASSSRTGVFNQPQHF.

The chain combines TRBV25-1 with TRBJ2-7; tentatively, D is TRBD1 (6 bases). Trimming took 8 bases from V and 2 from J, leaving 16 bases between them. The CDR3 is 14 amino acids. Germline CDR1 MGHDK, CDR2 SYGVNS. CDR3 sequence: CASAPAGQTYEQYF. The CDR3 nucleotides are TGTGCCAGCGCCCCCGCTGGACAGACCTACGAGCAGTACTTC.

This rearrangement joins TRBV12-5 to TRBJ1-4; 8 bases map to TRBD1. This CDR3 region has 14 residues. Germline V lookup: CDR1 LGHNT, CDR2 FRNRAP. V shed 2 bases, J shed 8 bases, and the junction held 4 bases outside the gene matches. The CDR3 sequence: CASGLQGAGEKLFF. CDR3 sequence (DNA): TGTGCTAGTGGTTTGCAGGGGGCCGGGGAAAAACTGTTTTTT. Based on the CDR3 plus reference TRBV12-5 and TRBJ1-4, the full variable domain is DARVTQTPRHKVTEMGQEVTMRCQPILGHNTVFWYRQTMMQGLELLAYFRNRAPLDDSGMPKDRFSAEMPDATLATLKIQPSEPRDSAVYFCASGLQGAGEKLFFGSGTQLSVL.

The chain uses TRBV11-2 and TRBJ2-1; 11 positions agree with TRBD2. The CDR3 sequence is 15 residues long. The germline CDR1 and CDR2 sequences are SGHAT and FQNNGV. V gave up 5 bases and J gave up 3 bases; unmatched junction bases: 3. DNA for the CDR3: TGTGCCAGCAGCCCGGGACTAGCGGACTACAATGAGCAGTTCTTC. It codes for CASSPGLADYNEQFF.

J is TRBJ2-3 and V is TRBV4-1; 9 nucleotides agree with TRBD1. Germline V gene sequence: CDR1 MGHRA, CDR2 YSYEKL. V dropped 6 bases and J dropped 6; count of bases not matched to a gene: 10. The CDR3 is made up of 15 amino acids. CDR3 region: CASRPGQGNGDTQYF. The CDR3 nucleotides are TGCGCCAGCAGGCCTGGACAGGGGAATGGGGATACGCAGTATTTT.

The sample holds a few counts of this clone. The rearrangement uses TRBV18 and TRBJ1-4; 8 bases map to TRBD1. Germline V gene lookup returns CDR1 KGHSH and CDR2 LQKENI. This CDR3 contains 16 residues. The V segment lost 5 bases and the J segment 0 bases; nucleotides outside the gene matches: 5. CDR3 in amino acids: CASSSYRGSTNEKLFF. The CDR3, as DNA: TGTGCCAGCTCATCCTACAGGGGGTCAACTAATGAAAAACTGTTTTTT.

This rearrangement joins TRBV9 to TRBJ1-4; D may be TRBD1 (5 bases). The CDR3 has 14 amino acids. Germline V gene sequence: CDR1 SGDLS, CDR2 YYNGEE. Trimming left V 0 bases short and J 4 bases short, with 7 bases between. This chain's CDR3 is CASSVGGGNEKLFF. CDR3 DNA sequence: TGTGCCAGCAGCGTAGGGGGGGGTAATGAAAAACTGTTTTTT.

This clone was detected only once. In DNA, the CDR3 is TGCACCAGCAGCCAAAGCGAATGTTGGCTAGCGGGAGACATAGGGGACGAGCAGTACTTC. This translates into CTSSQSECWLAGDIGDEQYF. The rearrangement joins TRBV1 to TRBJ2-7; the DNA was not compared with TRBD2, the D call given in the table. TRBV1 is listed as a pseudogene. CDR3 size: 20 residues.

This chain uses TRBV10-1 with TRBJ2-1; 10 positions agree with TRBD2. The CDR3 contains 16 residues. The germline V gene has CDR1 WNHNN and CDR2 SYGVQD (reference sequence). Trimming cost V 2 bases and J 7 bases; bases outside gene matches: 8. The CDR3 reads CASSEASSGSSNEQFF. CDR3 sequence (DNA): TGCGCCAGCAGTGAGGCCTCTAGCGGGAGCAGTAATGAGCAGTTCTTC.

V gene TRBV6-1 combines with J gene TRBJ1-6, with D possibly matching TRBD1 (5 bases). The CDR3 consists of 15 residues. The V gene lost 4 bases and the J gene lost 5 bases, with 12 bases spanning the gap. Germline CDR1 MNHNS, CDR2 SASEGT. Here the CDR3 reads CASSGVKGDNSPLHF. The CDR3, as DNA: TGTGCCAGCAGTGGGGTAAAAGGGGATAATTCACCCCTCCACTTT.

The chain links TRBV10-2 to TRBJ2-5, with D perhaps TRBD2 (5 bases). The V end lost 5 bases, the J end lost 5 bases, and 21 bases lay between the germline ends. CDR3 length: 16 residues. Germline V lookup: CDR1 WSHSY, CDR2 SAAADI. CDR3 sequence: CASSWDGVGGLETQYF. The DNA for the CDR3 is TGCGCCAGCAGTTGGGATGGTGTCGGCGGACTGGAGACCCAGTACTTC.

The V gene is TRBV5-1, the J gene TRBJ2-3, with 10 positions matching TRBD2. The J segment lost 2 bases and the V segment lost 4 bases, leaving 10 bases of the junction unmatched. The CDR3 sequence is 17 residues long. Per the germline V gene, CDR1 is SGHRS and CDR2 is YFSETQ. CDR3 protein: CASSRGLAGAYTDTQYF. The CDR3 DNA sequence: TGCGCCAGCAGCCGGGGGCTAGCGGGGGCCTACACAGATACGCAGTATTTT.

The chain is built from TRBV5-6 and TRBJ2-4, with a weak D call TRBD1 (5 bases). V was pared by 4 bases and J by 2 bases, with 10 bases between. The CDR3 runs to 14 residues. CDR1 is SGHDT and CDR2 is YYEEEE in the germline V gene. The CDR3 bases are TGTGCCAGCAGCGCATACAGGTCCAAAAACATTCAGTACTTC. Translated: CASSAYRSKNIQYF.